Listed below are T cell receptor beta chains from one sample, sequenced in a study of blood T cell repertoires in COVID-19. Profiling relied on immunoSEQ multiplex PCR, and the TCRdb table lists in-frame clones only, not all of them. The data show tens of thousands of clones, 88% seen once. The specimen sequenced was peripheral blood. Receptor source: a human donor with active COVID-19. The donor label of this sample is uncertain. CDR3s include the opening cysteine and the closing phenylalanine or tryptophan. The size of a clone is reported for some rows only, either as once, few or many, or as a class for expanded clones.

V gene: TRBV19
J gene: TRBJ1-1
clone size: .
CDR3 protein: CASLKIRDRVSEAFF

V gene: TRBV6-1
J gene: TRBJ1-3
clone size: .
CDR3 protein: CASSENNGNTIYF

V gene: TRBV4-3
J gene: TRBJ1-1
clone size: .
CDR3 protein: CASSHTAGWLKNTEAFF

V gene: TRBV6-2/TRBV6-3
J gene: TRBJ1-1
clone size: .
CDR3 protein: CASSYALQGRTEAFF

V gene: TRBV6-5
J gene: TRBJ1-6
clone size: .
CDR3 protein: CASRPQGDSSPLHF

V gene: TRBV5-8
J gene: TRBJ2-7
clone size: .
CDR3 protein: CASSPKSGEQYF

V gene: TRBV5-1
J gene: TRBJ2-3
clone size: .
CDR3 protein: CASSSGTSGGATDTQYF

V gene: TRBV11-2
J gene: TRBJ1-3
clone size: .
CDR3 protein: CASSSPTRTGNTIYF

V gene: TRBV6-5
J gene: TRBJ1-2
clone size: once
CDR3 protein: CASRTGIGGYTF

V gene: TRBV9
J gene: TRBJ2-1
clone size: few
CDR3 protein: CASSVAGRTGGGNEQFF

V gene: TRBV6-1
J gene: TRBJ2-5
clone size: .
CDR3 protein: CASSEEFLKGVSSHF

V gene: TRBV20-1
J gene: TRBJ2-3
clone size: .
CDR3 protein: CSASSNNRGGRADTQYF

V gene: TRBV7-8
J gene: TRBJ1-5
clone size: few
CDR3 protein: CASSSGRNQPQHF

V gene: TRBV7-2
J gene: TRBJ1-2
clone size: once
CDR3 protein: CASSLVLFLDGYTF

V gene: TRBV19
J gene: TRBJ2-7
clone size: .
CDR3 protein: CASSFVGPYEQYF

V gene: TRBV7-2
J gene: TRBJ2-2
clone size: .
CDR3 protein: CASSLRSGGANTGELFF

V gene: TRBV6-5
J gene: TRBJ1-1
clone size: .
CDR3 protein: CASSYVAEAKEAFF

V gene: TRBV6-4
J gene: TRBJ2-3
clone size: .
CDR3 protein: CASSGTGTDTQYF

V gene: TRBV4-1
J gene: TRBJ2-6
clone size: .
CDR3 protein: CASSHPGQGGDGANVLTF

V gene: TRBV19
J gene: TRBJ1-1
clone size: .
CDR3 protein: CASSMDRGLMNTEAFF

V gene: TRBV7-2
J gene: TRBJ2-7
clone size: .
CDR3 protein: CASSLLGHEQYF

V gene: TRBV6-5
J gene: TRBJ2-7
clone size: .
CDR3 protein: CVSSYRTGFYEQYF

V gene: TRBV18
J gene: TRBJ2-5
clone size: .
CDR3 protein: CASSSPVGETQYF

V gene: TRBV3-1/TRBV3-2
J gene: TRBJ2-2
clone size: .
CDR3 protein: CASSQLDTGGPNGELFF

V gene: TRBV28
J gene: TRBJ2-2
clone size: .
CDR3 protein: CASGQGGTGELFF

V gene: TRBV5-1
J gene: TRBJ2-1
clone size: .
CDR3 protein: CASSLNSGVNEQFF

V gene: TRBV19
J gene: TRBJ2-7
clone size: .
CDR3 protein: CASSTTGYTYEQYF

V gene: TRBV6-2/TRBV6-3
J gene: TRBJ2-3
clone size: .
CDR3 protein: CASSRPLAGGPNTQYF

V gene: TRBV24-1
J gene: TRBJ1-5
clone size: .
CDR3 protein: CATSGQGVQPQHF

V gene: TRBV29-1
J gene: TRBJ1-5
clone size: few
CDR3 protein: CSVVSGVNQPQHF

V gene: TRBV6-1
J gene: TRBJ1-5
clone size: .
CDR3 protein: CASSENQVWSNQPQHF

V gene: TRBV5-1
J gene: TRBJ2-3
clone size: .
CDR3 protein: CASSPGQRGDTQYF

V gene: TRBV5-1
J gene: TRBJ2-3
clone size: .
CDR3 protein: CASSLGASLRTDTQYF

V gene: TRBV7-9
J gene: TRBJ1-2
clone size: .
CDR3 protein: CASSSGQNYGYTF

V gene: TRBV6-5
J gene: TRBJ2-7
clone size: .
CDR3 protein: CASRLQGAYEQYF

V gene: TRBV7-3
J gene: TRBJ1-1
clone size: .
CDR3 protein: CASSLLVVSRTEAFF

V gene: TRBV18
J gene: TRBJ1-6
clone size: .
CDR3 protein: CASSRDRNNSPLHF

V gene: TRBV9
J gene: TRBJ2-1
clone size: .
CDR3 protein: CASSGRGQEYNEQFF

V gene: TRBV11-2
J gene: TRBJ1-5
clone size: .
CDR3 protein: CASSLERSQPQHF

V gene: TRBV4-2
J gene: TRBJ1-6
clone size: .
CDR3 protein: CASSQDFLLANSPLHF

V gene: TRBV24-1
J gene: TRBJ1-2
clone size: once
CDR3 protein: CATSDPGRRYGYTF

V gene: TRBV11-1
J gene: TRBJ1-2
clone size: few
CDR3 protein: CASSPQGALRGYTF

V gene: TRBV21-1
J gene: TRBJ1-6
clone size: .
CDR3 protein: CASSKEATGTGFTGSPLHF

V gene: TRBV9
J gene: TRBJ1-1
clone size: .
CDR3 protein: CASSVRTGANTEAFF

V gene: TRBV7-2
J gene: TRBJ2-5
clone size: .
CDR3 protein: CASSLELAGGHETQYF

V gene: TRBV5-5
J gene: TRBJ1-2
clone size: .
CDR3 protein: CASSPRQGDSYGYTF

V gene: TRBV5-5
J gene: TRBJ2-5
clone size: .
CDR3 protein: CASSLSSVVGTQYF

V gene: TRBV5-4
J gene: TRBJ2-2
clone size: .
CDR3 protein: CASSLEAAANTGELFF

V gene: TRBV19
J gene: TRBJ1-3
clone size: .
CDR3 protein: CASRAPGQVGNTIYF

V gene: TRBV29-1
J gene: TRBJ2-5
clone size: few
CDR3 protein: CSVRQRGLGETQYF

V gene: TRBV12-3/TRBV12-4
J gene: TRBJ1-2
clone size: .
CDR3 protein: CASSLRANYGYTF

V gene: TRBV4-3
J gene: TRBJ2-6
clone size: .
CDR3 protein: CASSRAGATSGANVLTF

V gene: TRBV3-1/TRBV3-2
J gene: TRBJ2-3
clone size: .
CDR3 protein: CASSHLSAGDTQYF

V gene: TRBV11-2
J gene: TRBJ2-1
clone size: .
CDR3 protein: CASSTRTGSGNEQFF

V gene: TRBV6-6
J gene: TRBJ2-2
clone size: .
CDR3 protein: CASRNLAGGTGELFF

V gene: TRBV5-1
J gene: TRBJ1-1
clone size: .
CDR3 protein: CASSPDKLNTEAFF

V gene: TRBV19
J gene: TRBJ2-1
clone size: .
CDR3 protein: CASSIGVTSGYNEQFF

V gene: TRBV7-2
J gene: TRBJ2-7
clone size: .
CDR3 protein: CASTPRGSLREQYF

V gene: TRBV3-1/TRBV3-2
J gene: TRBJ2-3
clone size: .
CDR3 protein: CASSQDEGGGRRTQYF